The 14 T cell receptor beta chains below all came from one sample that was sequenced in a study of blood T cell repertoires in COVID-19. Sequencing was performed with immunoSEQ multiplex PCR; in TCRdb, only in-frame clones are kept and a portion is missing. The sample contains 200,000 to 250,000 clones, about 81% of which appear only once. Specimen: PBMCs or T cells enriched from blood (not recorded which). Source of these receptors: a man aged 40-55 years who had recovered from COVID-19.

J is TRBJ2-1 and V is TRBV18, with 15 bases aligning to TRBD2. The V gene's germline CDR1 is KGHSH and CDR2 LQKENI. The CDR3 spans 18 residues. The J segment lost 2 bases and the V segment lost 4 bases, leaving 6 bases of the junction unmatched. The CDR3 protein is CASSRPGLAGGTYNEQFF. The CDR3 bases are TGTGCCAGCTCACGGCCGGGACTAGCGGGAGGTACCTACAATGAGCAGTTCTTC.

The V and J genes are TRBV4-2 and TRBJ2-3; D gene ambiguous. The germline CDR1 and CDR2 sequences are LGHNA and YNFKEQ. The germline V and J ends were trimmed by 0 bases and 0 bases, with 10 bases remaining between them. The CDR3 sequence is 16 residues long. Here the CDR3 DNA reads TGTGCCAGCAGCCAAGAAGCCGTAACTAGCACAGATACGCAGTATTTT. This gives the protein CASSQEAVTSTDTQYF.

J is TRBJ2-5 and V is TRBV19; 8 bases line up with TRBD1. V was pared by 2 bases and J by 3 bases, with 2 bases of the junction left unmatched. Germline CDR1 and CDR2: LNHDA and SQIVND (reference sequence). The CDR3 has 14 residues. The CDR3 protein is CASSITGGEETQYF. CDR3 sequence (DNA): TGTGCCAGTAGTATAACAGGGGGTGAAGAGACCCAGTACTTC. The full variable domain, in which reference TRBV19 and TRBJ2-5 provide the parts outside the CDR3, is DGGITQSPKYLFRKEGQNVTLSCEQNLNHDAMYWYRQDPGQGLRLIYYSQIVNDFQKGDIAEGYSVSREKKESFPLTVTSAQKNPTAFYLCASSITGGEETQYFGPGTRLLVL.

This chain joins TRBV11-3 and TRBJ2-1; TRBD2 matches 7 bases. Germline values: CDR1 SGHNT, CDR2 YENEEA. Trimming cost V 0 bases and J 4 bases; bases outside gene matches: 6. This CDR3 is built from 16 residues. This CDR3 reads CASSLERGGTYNEQFF. The CDR3 DNA reads TGTGCCAGCAGCTTAGAAAGGGGAGGGACTTACAATGAGCAGTTCTTC.

The chain carries TRBV30 and TRBJ1-2; D possibly corresponds to TRBD1 (5 bases). V was clipped by 3 bases and J by 3 bases, with 17 bases between them. This CDR3 comprises 15 residues. Germline loops: CDR1 GTSNPN, CDR2 SVGIG (reference sequence). The CDR3 spells CAWSPNGGRDYGYTF. Written as DNA, the CDR3 is TGTGCCTGGAGCCCCAACGGGGGACGCGACTATGGCTACACCTTC.

This clone occurred a few times. The gene calls are TRBV19 and TRBJ1-4; TRBD1 matches 8 bases. Looked up from germline, CDR1 is LNHDA and CDR2 is SQIVND (reference sequence). V dropped 11 bases and J dropped 8; count of bases not matched to a gene: 13. CDR3 size: 14 residues. This chain's CDR3 is CAARATTGAEKLFF. As DNA, the CDR3 is TGTGCCGCGAGGGCTACGACAGGGGCCGAAAAACTGTTTTTT.

The chain recombines TRBV7-9 with TRBJ2-7, with TRBD1 as a possible D gene (6 bases). Germline V gene data show CDR1 as SEHNR and CDR2 as FQNEAQ (reference sequence). This CDR3 contains 15 residues. V shed 7 bases and J shed 9 bases, with 25 bases lying between them. In DNA form, the CDR3 reads TGTGCCAGCACCCTAGAGGGGACACCTGTCTCAGGGCAGTACTTC. This encodes CASTLEGTPVSGQYF.

This chain links TRBV2 with TRBJ1-2, with TRBD1 matching over 7 bases. CDR1 and CDR2 (germline): SNHLY, FYNNEI. The ends lost 6 bases at V and 0 bases at J; junction bases unmatched: 7. This CDR3 contains 15 residues. The chain's CDR3 is CASRATGNPNYGYTF. The CDR3 DNA sequence: TGTGCCAGCAGAGCGACAGGGAATCCTAACTATGGCTACACCTTC.

The chain is built from TRBV7-9 and TRBJ1-2; TRBD1 agrees at 9 bases. This CDR3 region has 15 residues. The trim removed 3 bases at V and 4 bases at J, leaving 6 bases unmatched. CDR1 and CDR2 (germline): SEHNR, FQNEAQ (reference sequence). The CDR3 coding sequence is TGTGCCAGCAGCTTCGCCACGACAGGGGGCTATGGCTACACCTTC. The encoded protein is CASSFATTGGYGYTF.

This clone occurred a few times. The gene calls are TRBV5-4 and TRBJ1-1; D gene ambiguous. The CDR3 runs to 11 residues. In germline, CDR1 is SGHNT, CDR2 YYREEE (reference sequence). The V end lost 8 bases, the J end lost 8 bases, and 13 bases lay between the germline ends. CDR3 residues: CASSVGGEAFF. For the CDR3, the DNA is TGTGCCAGTTCAGTGGGCGGGGAAGCTTTCTTT.

The rearrangement uses TRBV2 and TRBJ2-2, with TRBD1 matching 7 bases. The CDR3 loop spans 14 amino acids. Germline trimming cut 6 bases from V and 0 bases from J; bases unmatched to any gene: 1. In germline, CDR1 is SNHLY, CDR2 FYNNEI. CDR3 loop: CASRGQPNTGELFF. CDR3 DNA: TGTGCCAGCAGGGGACAGCCGAACACCGGGGAGCTGTTTTTT.

The chain joins TRBV29-1 to TRBJ1-2; TRBD1 aligns across 11 bases. J lost 8 bases, V lost 1 base, and 12 bases had no gene match. Germline values: CDR1 SQVTM, CDR2 ANQGSEA. The CDR3 consists of 16 residues. Here the CDR3 DNA reads TGCAGCGTTGAAGGAGGACAGGGGGCTTCGGTAGGCGGCTACACCTTC. It codes for CSVEGGQGASVGGYTF. Based on the CDR3 plus reference TRBV29-1 and TRBJ1-2, the full variable domain is SAVISQKPSRDICQRGTSLTIQCQVDSQVTMMFWYRQQPGQSLTLIATANQGSEATYESGFVIDKFPISRPNLTFSTLTVSNMSPEDSSIYLCSVEGGQGASVGGYTFGSGTRLTVV.

The CDR3 region has the DNA TGTGCCAGCAGTTTATCAGGGCAGGGCCATAGCAATCAGCCCCAGCATTTT. This codes for CASSLSGQGHSNQPQHF. The rearrangement links TRBV27 to TRBJ1-5, with D possibly being TRBD1 (5 bases). The ends were cut back, 0 bases at V and 0 bases at J, with 12 bases in the middle. Germline V CDR1 and CDR2: MNHEY, SMNVEV (reference sequence). The CDR3 loop spans 17 amino acids.

The chain is built from TRBV18 and TRBJ2-3; 10 nucleotides line up with TRBD2. V lost 6 bases to trimming and J lost 5 bases; unmatched junction nucleotides: 8. This CDR3 is built from 15 residues. Germline CDR1 reads KGHSH; CDR2 reads LQKENI. The CDR3 coding sequence is TGTGCCAGCTCCCGCCGGACTAGCGGACGAGATACGCAGTATTTT. Translation gives CASSRRTSGRDTQYF.